This TCR beta chain was observed in a study of cytomegalovirus exposure and HLA in healthy donors. Broader study findings: In the 95 to 150 validation repertoires, just under 95% of cluster scores exceeded 0, per a later analysis. Accounts indicate the classifier identified cytomegalovirus status with strong specificity and sensitivity. In vitro testing confirmed a few CMV-associated chains as specific for CMV antigens.

Concerning this clone: The antigen remains unidentified.

Clones were sequenced by immunoSEQ multiplex PCR, and TCRdb holds only the in-frame ones, with some missing. Of more than 120,000 clones listed, around 90% were seen once; the top ten hold less than 5.5%. The clonotype comes from a man between 18 and 35 years old in good health and CMV-seropositive. Sequencing input: PBMCs.

The CDR3 DNA reads TGTGCCAGTAGTATCGGGTTGGCTGAAGCTTTCTTT. It is translated as CASSIGLAEAFF. The J gene is TRBJ1-1, the V gene TRBV19, with D hard to call. Trimming took off 3 bases at V and 6 bases at J, with 8 bases between the two ends. Germline V lookup: CDR1 LNHDA, CDR2 SQIVND (reference sequence). The CDR3 sequence is 12 residues long.